The 21 T cell receptor beta chains reported below all come from one sample, sequenced in a study of cytomegalovirus exposure and HLA in healthy donors. A multiplex PCR was run with 60 Vbeta primers and 13 Jbeta primers. Only in-frame clones appear in the TCRdb table, and some are missing; sequencing was by immunoSEQ multiplex PCR. Among 100,000 to 150,000 clones listed, under 90% were seen once. The sequenced sample consisted of PBMCs. These receptors were collected from a woman in her forties in good health and CMV-seronegative.

The chain employs TRBV4-3 and TRBJ2-2, with 11 nucleotides matching TRBD2. Germline values: CDR1 LGHNA, CDR2 YSLEER. After removal of 0 bases from V and 8 bases from J, the junction contained 14 bases not matched to a gene. This CDR3 comprises 19 residues. This CDR3 is CASSQDPGSTSGRSGELFF. CDR3 sequence (DNA): TGCGCCAGCAGCCAAGATCCCGGATCTACTAGCGGGAGATCGGGGGAGCTGTTTTTT.

The genes are TRBV19 and TRBJ2-1; TRBD2 matches at 12 bases. Trimming took 3 bases from V and 7 from J; bases not matched to a gene: 7. The CDR3 spans 16 residues. Looked up from germline, CDR1 is LNHDA and CDR2 is SQIVND (reference sequence). This CDR3 is CASSIPSGRGRNEQFF. The CDR3 DNA reads as TGTGCCAGTAGTATTCCTAGCGGGAGGGGTAGAAATGAGCAGTTCTTC.

The chain uses TRBV27 and TRBJ1-1, with D perhaps matching TRBD1 (6 bases). Germline V lookup: CDR1 MNHEY, CDR2 SMNVEV (reference sequence). The CDR3 has 14 amino acids. V was trimmed by 5 bases and J by 7 bases, leaving 17 bases between them. This CDR3 is CASSPTGRKDEAFF. The CDR3 nucleotides are TGTGCCAGCAGTCCTACAGGGCGAAAGGATGAAGCTTTCTTT.

The count of this clone is one. The chain uses TRBV4-1 and TRBJ1-1; TRBD1 matches at 8 bases. V dropped 0 bases and J dropped 4; count of bases not matched to a gene: 7. Germline CDR1 MGHRA, CDR2 YSYEKL. CDR3 length equals 16 residues. The CDR3 DNA reads TGCGCCAGCAGCCAAGAGGGACAGGTGAGAGGCACTGAAGCTTTCTTT. Protein: CASSQEGQVRGTEAFF.

The chain carries TRBV28 and TRBJ1-4; maybe TRBD1 (6 bases). CDR1 and CDR2 from the germline V gene are MDHEN and SYDVKM. The CDR3 consists of 14 residues. V was trimmed by 5 bases and J by 3 bases, leaving 10 bases between them. CDR3 region: CASSADSSNEKLFF. CDR3 coding DNA: TGTGCCAGCAGTGCGGACAGCTCTAATGAAAAACTGTTTTTT. The whole variable domain, remainder taken from reference TRBV28 and TRBJ1-4, is DVKVTQSSRYLVKRTGEKVFLECVQDMDHENMFWYRQDPGLGLRLIYFSYDVKMKEKGDIPEGYSVSREKKERFSLILESASTNQTSMYLCASSADSSNEKLFFGSGTQLSVL.

The chain carries TRBV7-9 and TRBJ2-3; the match to TRBD2 covers 7 bases. The germline V gene encodes CDR1 SEHNR and CDR2 FQNEAQ (reference sequence). Trimming took 4 bases from V and 6 from J; bases not matched to a gene: 13. The CDR3 runs 16 residues. The CDR3 here is CASSSRVQRGGDTQYF. CDR3 DNA sequence: TGTGCCAGCAGCTCCCGAGTCCAGCGGGGAGGTGATACGCAGTATTTT.

J is TRBJ1-5 and V is TRBV19; possibly TRBD1 for D (6 bases). The CDR3 covers 14 residues. CDR1 is LNHDA and CDR2 is SQIVND in the germline V gene (reference sequence). Trimming removed 7 bases at V and 9 bases at J, with 19 bases between. This CDR3 is CASTIQGSVGPQHF. CDR3 coding DNA: TGTGCCAGTACCATTCAGGGGAGTGTAGGGCCCCAGCATTTT.

This clone was observed once. V usage is TRBV4-3 and J usage is TRBJ2-2; the D gene is possibly TRBD2 (6 bases). With 3 bases removed from V and 4 bases from J, the gap between germline ends came to 24 bases. CDR3 size: 19 residues. Germline assignment: CDR1 LGHNA and CDR2 YSLEER. CDR3 sequence reads: CASSHARGGGSVSTGELFF. The CDR3 DNA sequence: TGCGCCAGCAGCCACGCCCGGGGTGGAGGGAGCGTCAGCACCGGGGAGCTGTTTTTT.

The chain uses TRBV6-7 and TRBJ2-7; 9 bases align to TRBD2. TRBV6-7 is designated an ORF whose function remains uncertain. The CDR3 runs to 16 residues. V was pared by 2 bases and J by 7 bases, with 12 bases of the junction left unmatched. CDR3 region: CASSYRAGGPSREQYF. In DNA form, the CDR3 reads TGTGCCAGCAGTTACCGGGCGGGAGGGCCTTCGCGGGAGCAGTACTTC.

This clone was counted once. V and J are TRBV6-6 and TRBJ2-5; D remains unclear. Trimming pared 0 bases from V and 4 bases from J, leaving 3 bases between. The CDR3 is 12 residues long. The germline V gene encodes CDR1 MNHNY and CDR2 SVGAGI (reference sequence). Here the CDR3 DNA reads TGTGCCAGCAGTTACTCGAGAGAGACCCAGTACTTC. This sequence encodes CASSYSRETQYF.

This clone is termed medium-sized. This chain joins TRBV6-5 and TRBJ1-2; D might be TRBD1 (5 bases). This CDR3 has 15 amino acids. With 6 bases removed from V and 4 bases from J, the gap between germline ends came to 18 bases. CDR1 is MNHEY and CDR2 is SVGAGI in the germline V gene. The CDR3: CASSLNQGVGYGYTF. DNA of the CDR3: TGTGCCAGCAGCCTCAACCAGGGCGTTGGCTATGGCTACACCTTC.

This sequence joins TRBV9 and TRBJ1-2; the match to TRBD1 covers 7 bases. Per germline, CDR1 SGDLS and CDR2 YYNGEE. The J segment lost 8 bases and the V segment lost 6 bases, leaving 7 bases of the junction unmatched. CDR3 length: 12 residues. The CDR3 nucleotides are TGTGCCAGCAATGTAGGGGGCGAGGGCTACACCTTC. This encodes CASNVGGEGYTF.

The rearrangement links TRBV6-5 to TRBJ2-1, with TRBD2 matching 10 bases. The length of the CDR3 is 15 residues. Per the germline V gene, CDR1 is MNHEY and CDR2 is SVGAGI. The V and J ends lost 5 bases and 5 bases, in that order; junction bases with no gene match: 6. Here the CDR3 reads CASSHSGGSNNEQFF. In DNA, the CDR3 is TGTGCCAGCAGTCATAGCGGGGGGTCAAACAATGAGCAGTTCTTC.

The chain carries TRBV18 and TRBJ1-2; 8 positions match TRBD1. Germline V gene sequence: CDR1 KGHSH, CDR2 LQKENI. The CDR3 is 16 residues long. J lost 4 bases, V lost 2 bases, and 9 bases had no gene match. CDR3 sequence reads: CASSPDGDRTTYGYTF. CDR3 in DNA: TGTGCCAGCTCACCAGACGGGGACAGGACCACCTATGGCTACACCTTC.

There are a few counts of this clone. This chain connects TRBV2 to TRBJ1-1, with 7 bases identical to TRBD1. Per germline, CDR1 SNHLY and CDR2 FYNNEI. The V gene end was trimmed by 6 bases and the J gene end by 3 bases; junction bases not matched to a gene: 4. CDR3 size: 13 residues. The CDR3 sequence: CASSQGEDTEAFF. CDR3 in DNA: TGTGCCAGCAGCCAGGGGGAGGACACTGAAGCTTTCTTT.

The chain is built from TRBV14 and TRBJ2-3; D is ambiguous. This CDR3 spans 13 amino acids. Germline V gene data show CDR1 as SGHDN and CDR2 as FVKESK. V was clipped by 4 bases and J by 4 bases, with 9 bases between them. The CDR3 DNA reads TGTGCCAGCAGCCTGAATGGAGCAGATACGCAGTATTTT. This codes for CASSLNGADTQYF.

The rearrangement uses TRBV10-3 and TRBJ2-2; 10 nucleotides match TRBD2. Trimming took 7 bases from V and 4 from J; bases not matched to a gene: 9. Germline V gene sequence: CDR1 ENHRY, CDR2 SYGVKD. The CDR3 sequence is 16 residues long. CDR3 amino acids: CAIMNLAGDRTGELFF. The CDR3 nucleotides read TGTGCCATCATGAATCTAGCGGGAGATCGCACCGGGGAGCTGTTTTTT.

The count of this clone is one. The chain recombines TRBV4-1 with TRBJ2-5, with TRBD1 matching over 8 bases. Trimming removed 3 bases from V and 5 bases from J; junction bases left unmatched: 5. Germline-derived CDR1 and CDR2 are MGHRA and YSYEKL. The CDR3 extends over 14 amino acids. The CDR3 DNA is TGCGCCAGCAGCCAGACAGGGGTTTGGGAGACCCAGTACTTC. Translated: CASSQTGVWETQYF.

The gene calls are TRBV15 and TRBJ2-1, with 15 bases aligning to TRBD2. The CDR3 sequence is 16 residues long. With 6 bases clipped from V and 8 bases from J, the junction kept 8 bases outside the gene matches. Germline V gene data show CDR1 as LNHNV and CDR2 as YYDKDF (reference sequence). The CDR3 sequence: CATRGTSGRSWDEQFF. The CDR3, as DNA: TGTGCCACCAGAGGGACTAGCGGGAGGTCTTGGGATGAGCAGTTCTTC.

This chain uses TRBV6-5 with TRBJ1-3; D ambiguous. Germline V gene data show CDR1 as MNHEY and CDR2 as SVGAGI. V was pared by 11 bases and J by 0 bases, with 11 bases between. The CDR3 is made up of 13 amino acids. The CDR3 sequence: CAASRLSGNTIYF. CDR3 in DNA: TGTGCCGCAAGCAGGCTCTCTGGAAACACCATATATTTT.

The chain couples TRBV6-1 to TRBJ1-2; 9 nucleotides agree with TRBD1. Germline V gene data show CDR1 as MNHNS and CDR2 as SASEGT. The J segment lost 5 bases and the V segment lost 7 bases, leaving 5 bases of the junction unmatched. CDR3 length equals 13 residues. The CDR3 DNA follows: TGTGCCAGCATCTCCGGACAGGGGTATGGCTACACCTTC. Its protein product is CASISGQGYGYTF.